A selection of T cell receptor beta chains follows, all from one sample in a study of monozygotic twins with inflammatory bowel disease. After re-calling the 5' RACE reads, TCRdb lists one entry per CDR3 protein, DNA absent. This sample contains 150,000 to 200,000 distinct CDR3 sequences. Source material: blood. Receptors originate from a human donor with ulcerative colitis or Crohn's disease, or a healthy co-twin of an affected twin (not recorded which). Both conserved end residues are part of each CDR3. Each record gives: J gene, V gene, CDR3 protein.

TRBJ1-4 | TRBV20-1 | CSATGQGDEKLFF
TRBJ2-7 | TRBV29-1 | CSALGPLGSGEQYF
TRBJ2-1 | TRBV5-1 | CASSFPRSNEQFF
TRBJ1-2 | TRBV12-3/TRBV12-4 | CASSSSDRSYGYTF
TRBJ2-7 | TRBV13 | CARPTGEGLRNEQYF
TRBJ1-4 | TRBV6-1 | CASSEESGQGVVNLFF
TRBJ2-1 | TRBV12-3/TRBV12-4 | CASSLRGRYEQFF
TRBJ2-7 | TRBV20-1 | CSARASSGRTPKGREQYF
TRBJ2-1 | TRBV25-1 | CTSSEFGHSYNEQFF
TRBJ1-5 | TRBV14 | CASSISGQPQHF
TRBJ2-3 | TRBV15 | CATSSSGIGDTQYF
TRBJ2-5 | TRBV6-1 | CASSPVVGARETQYF
TRBJ2-1 | TRBV5-6 | CASSLSPGLGNNEQFF
TRBJ2-1 | TRBV20-1 | CSASPGTSGSGEQFF
TRBJ2-1 | TRBV5-1 | CASSFTTGTSVYNEQFF
TRBJ2-2 | TRBV20-1 | CSAIVQPNTGELFF
TRBJ1-3 | TRBV12-3/TRBV12-4 | CASSFAEGNTIYF
TRBJ2-3 | TRBV29-1 | CSGTSTETTDTQYF
TRBJ1-1 | TRBV4-3 | CASSQELVLRNTEAFF
TRBJ2-7 | TRBV27 | CASSSLGTQTYEQYF
TRBJ1-4 | TRBV7-9 | CASSFSEKLFF
TRBJ2-1 | TRBV2 | CASRRERAEVRGNEQFF
TRBJ2-3 | TRBV5-1 | CASSTETVGDTQYF
TRBJ2-4 | TRBV7-9 | CASSLGTSGIFKNIQYF
TRBJ2-4 | TRBV5-4 | CASSPAPRQGSDIQYF
TRBJ2-3 | TRBV9 | CASSPLAGDGDTQYF
TRBJ2-7 | TRBV7-3 | CASSLGRSWSSEQYF
TRBJ1-6 | TRBV20-1 | CSARDRQYNSPLHF
TRBJ2-1 | TRBV24-1 | CATSALGTSGYNEQFF
TRBJ2-6 | TRBV12-3/TRBV12-4 | CASSLRQNSGANVLTF
TRBJ2-3 | TRBV6-1 | CASRQTSPDTQYF
TRBJ1-1 | TRBV5-1 | CASSLEWAGGDTEAFF
TRBJ1-2 | TRBV24-1 | CATSAGYGYTF
TRBJ2-2 | TRBV7-3 | CASSLFAGVDGELFF
TRBJ2-4 | TRBV9 | CASSVWPGNIQYF
TRBJ1-3 | TRBV3-1 | CASSQENSAGNTIYF
TRBJ2-1 | TRBV3-1 | CASSQGGRSYNEQFF
TRBJ1-1 | TRBV7-9 | CASSSYGQENTEAFF
TRBJ2-5 | TRBV7-7 | CASSLEGLTEETQYF
TRBJ2-7 | TRBV3-1 | CASSDIALYEQYF